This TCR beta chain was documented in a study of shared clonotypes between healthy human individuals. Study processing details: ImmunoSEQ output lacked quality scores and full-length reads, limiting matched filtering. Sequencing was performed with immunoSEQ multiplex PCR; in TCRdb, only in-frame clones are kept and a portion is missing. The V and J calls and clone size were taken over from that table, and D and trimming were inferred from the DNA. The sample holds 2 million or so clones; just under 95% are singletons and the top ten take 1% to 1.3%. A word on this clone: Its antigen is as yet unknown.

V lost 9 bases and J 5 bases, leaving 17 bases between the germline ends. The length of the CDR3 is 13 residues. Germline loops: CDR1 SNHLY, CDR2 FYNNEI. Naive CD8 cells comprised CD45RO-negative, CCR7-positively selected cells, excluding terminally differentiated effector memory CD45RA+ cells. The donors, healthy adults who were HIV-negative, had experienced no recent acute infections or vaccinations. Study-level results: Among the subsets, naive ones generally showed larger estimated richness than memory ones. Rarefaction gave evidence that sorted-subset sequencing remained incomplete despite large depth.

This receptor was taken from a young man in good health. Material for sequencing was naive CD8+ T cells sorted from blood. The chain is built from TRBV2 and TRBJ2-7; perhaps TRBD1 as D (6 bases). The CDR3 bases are TGTGCCAGTCAGGGGCCAATAGCCAACGAGCAGTACTTC. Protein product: CASQGPIANEQYF.